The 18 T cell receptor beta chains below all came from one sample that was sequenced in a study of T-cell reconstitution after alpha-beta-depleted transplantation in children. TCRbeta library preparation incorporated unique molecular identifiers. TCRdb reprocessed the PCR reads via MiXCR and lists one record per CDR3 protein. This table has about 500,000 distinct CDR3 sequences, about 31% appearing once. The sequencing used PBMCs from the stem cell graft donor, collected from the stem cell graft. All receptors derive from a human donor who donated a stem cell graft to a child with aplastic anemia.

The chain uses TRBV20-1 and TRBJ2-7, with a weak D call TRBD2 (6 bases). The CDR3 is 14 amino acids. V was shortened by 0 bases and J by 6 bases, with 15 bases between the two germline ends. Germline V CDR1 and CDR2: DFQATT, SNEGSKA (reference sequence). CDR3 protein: CSARDPRRASEQYF. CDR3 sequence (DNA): TGCAGTGCTAGAGACCCACGGAGGGCCAGCGAGCAGTACTTC.

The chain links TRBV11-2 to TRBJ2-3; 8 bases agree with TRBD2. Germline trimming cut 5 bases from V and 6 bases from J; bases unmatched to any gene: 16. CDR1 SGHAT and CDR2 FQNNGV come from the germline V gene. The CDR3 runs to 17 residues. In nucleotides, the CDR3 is TGTGCCAGCAGCCTCGCCGCTCCGGGACTAGGAAGGGATACGCAGTATTTT. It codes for CASSLAAPGLGRDTQYF.

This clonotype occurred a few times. The CDR3 nucleotides are TGTGCCAGCAGTACAGGACAGGGTATCGCTCAGCCCCAGCATTTT. Its protein product is CASSTGQGIAQPQHF. This sequence joins TRBV6-2 or TRBV6-3 and TRBJ1-5; 8 bases map to TRBD1. The germline CDR1 and CDR2 sequences are MNHEY and SVGEGT. The length of the CDR3 is 15 residues. Losses at the gene ends were 5 bases for V and 6 bases for J; bases not matched to a gene: 9.

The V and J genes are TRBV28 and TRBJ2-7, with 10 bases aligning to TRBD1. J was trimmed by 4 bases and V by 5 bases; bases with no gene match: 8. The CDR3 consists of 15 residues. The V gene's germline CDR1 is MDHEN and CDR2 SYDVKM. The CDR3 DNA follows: TGTGCCAGCAGTGCCACGGGACAGGGGATTTACGAGCAGTACGTC. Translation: CASSATGQGIYEQYV.

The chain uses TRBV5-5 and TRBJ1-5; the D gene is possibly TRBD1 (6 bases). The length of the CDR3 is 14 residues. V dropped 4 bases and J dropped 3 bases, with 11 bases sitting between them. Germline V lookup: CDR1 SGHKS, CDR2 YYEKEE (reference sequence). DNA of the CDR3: TGTGCCAGCAGCCTTCCAGGGGACAATCAGCCCCAGCATTTT. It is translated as CASSLPGDNQPQHF. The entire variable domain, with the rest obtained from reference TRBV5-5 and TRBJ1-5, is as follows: DAGVTQSPTHLIKTRGQQVTLRCSPISGHKSVSWYQQVLGQGPQFIFQYYEKEERGRGNFPDRFSARQFPNYSSELNVNALLLGDSALYLCASSLPGDNQPQHFGDGTRLSIL.

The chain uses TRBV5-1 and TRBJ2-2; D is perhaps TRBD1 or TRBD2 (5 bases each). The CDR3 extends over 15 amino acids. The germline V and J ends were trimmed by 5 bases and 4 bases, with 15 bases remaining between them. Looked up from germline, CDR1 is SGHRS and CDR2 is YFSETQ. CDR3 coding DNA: TGCGCCAGCAGGAACGGTGAGGGGACCACCGGGGAGCTGTTTTTT. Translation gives CASRNGEGTTGELFF.

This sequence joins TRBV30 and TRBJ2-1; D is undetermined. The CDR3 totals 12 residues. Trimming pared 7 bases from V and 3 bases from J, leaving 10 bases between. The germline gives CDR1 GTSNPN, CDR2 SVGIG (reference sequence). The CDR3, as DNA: TGTGCCTTAACCCAGGACTACAATGAGCAGTTCTTC. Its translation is CALTQDYNEQFF.

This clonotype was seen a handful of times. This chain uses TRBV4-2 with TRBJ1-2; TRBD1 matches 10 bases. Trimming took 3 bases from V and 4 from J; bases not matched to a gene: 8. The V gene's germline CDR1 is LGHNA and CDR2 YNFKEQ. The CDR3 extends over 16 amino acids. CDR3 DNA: TGTGCCAGCAGCCATCCAGATGGGACAGGGGTCTATGGCTACACCTTC. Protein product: CASSHPDGTGVYGYTF.

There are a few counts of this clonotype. This CDR3 is CSARVRRRTDTQYF. As DNA, the CDR3 is TGCAGTGCTAGGGTGCGGAGGCGGACAGATACGCAGTATTTT. The genes are TRBV20-1 and TRBJ2-3, with D maybe TRBD2 (5 bases). The CDR3 loop spans 14 amino acids. Trimming pared 3 bases from V and 3 bases from J, leaving 13 bases between. The germline V gene encodes CDR1 DFQATT and CDR2 SNEGSKA (reference sequence).

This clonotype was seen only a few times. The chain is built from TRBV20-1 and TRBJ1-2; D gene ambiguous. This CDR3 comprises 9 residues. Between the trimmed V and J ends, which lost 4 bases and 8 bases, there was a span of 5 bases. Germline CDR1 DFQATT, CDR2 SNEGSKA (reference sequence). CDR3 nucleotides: TGCAGTGCTACAGAGGGCTACACCTTC. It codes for CSATEGYTF.

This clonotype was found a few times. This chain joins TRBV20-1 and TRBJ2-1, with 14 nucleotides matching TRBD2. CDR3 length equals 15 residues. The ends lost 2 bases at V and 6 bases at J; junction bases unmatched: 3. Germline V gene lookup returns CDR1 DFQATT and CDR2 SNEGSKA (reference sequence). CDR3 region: CSARTGLAGGNEQFF. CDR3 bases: TGCAGTGCTAGAACTGGACTAGCGGGAGGCAATGAGCAGTTCTTC.

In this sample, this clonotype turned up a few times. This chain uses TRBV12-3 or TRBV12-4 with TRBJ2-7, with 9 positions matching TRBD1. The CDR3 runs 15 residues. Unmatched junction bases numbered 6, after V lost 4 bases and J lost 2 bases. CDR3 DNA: TGTGCCAGCAGTTATCAGGACAGGGGCCCCTACGAGCAGTACTTC. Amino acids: CASSYQDRGPYEQYF.

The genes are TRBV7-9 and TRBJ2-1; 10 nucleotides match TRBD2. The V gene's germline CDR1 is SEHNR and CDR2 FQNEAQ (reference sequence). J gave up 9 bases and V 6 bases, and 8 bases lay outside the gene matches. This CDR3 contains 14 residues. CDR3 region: CASSPQRTSGEQFF. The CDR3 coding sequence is TGTGCCAGCAGTCCACAACGGACTAGCGGTGAGCAGTTCTTC.

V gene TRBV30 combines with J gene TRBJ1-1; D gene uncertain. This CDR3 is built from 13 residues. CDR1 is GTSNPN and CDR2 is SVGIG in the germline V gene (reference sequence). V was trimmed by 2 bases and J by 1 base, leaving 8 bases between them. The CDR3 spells CAWSNGGNTEAFF. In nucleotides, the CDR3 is TGTGCCTGGAGTAATGGTGGGAACACTGAAGCTTTCTTT.

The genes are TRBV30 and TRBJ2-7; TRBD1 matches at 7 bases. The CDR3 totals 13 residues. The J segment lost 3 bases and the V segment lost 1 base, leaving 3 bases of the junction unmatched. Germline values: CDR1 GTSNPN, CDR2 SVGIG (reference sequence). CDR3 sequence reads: CAWSGQGYYEQYF. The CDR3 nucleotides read TGTGCCTGGAGTGGACAGGGATACTACGAGCAGTACTTC.

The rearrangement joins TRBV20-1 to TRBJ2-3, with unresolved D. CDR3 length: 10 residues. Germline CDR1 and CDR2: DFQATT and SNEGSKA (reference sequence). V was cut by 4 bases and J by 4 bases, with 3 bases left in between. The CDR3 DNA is TGCAGTGCTATTGCAGATACGCAGTATTTT. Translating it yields CSAIADTQYF.

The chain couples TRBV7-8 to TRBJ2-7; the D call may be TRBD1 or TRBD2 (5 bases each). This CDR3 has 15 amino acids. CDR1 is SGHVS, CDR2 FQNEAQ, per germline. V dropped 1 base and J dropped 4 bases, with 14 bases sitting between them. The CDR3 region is CASSLVSGTGYEQYV. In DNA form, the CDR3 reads TGTGCCAGCAGCTTAGTCTCTGGGACGGGTTACGAGCAGTACGTC.

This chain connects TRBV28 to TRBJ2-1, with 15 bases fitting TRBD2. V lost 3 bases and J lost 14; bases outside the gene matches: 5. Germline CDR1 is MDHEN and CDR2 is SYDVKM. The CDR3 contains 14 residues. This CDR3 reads CASSLVGLAGGKFF. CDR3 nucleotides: TGTGCCAGCAGTTTGGTCGGACTAGCGGGAGGGAAGTTCTTC.